The 2 T cell receptor beta chains presented below share a single source sample, sequenced in a study of T cells in localized non-small cell lung cancer. TCRdb's table, derived via immunoSEQ multiplex PCR, lists solely in-frame clones and lacks some. Counted here are about 74,000 clones, approximately 84% occurring once; the ten biggest clones make up 1.3%. Material: peripheral blood, obtained before any cancer treatment. All receptors derive from a female donor aged 60 or older with stage I lung adenocarcinoma.

The chain recombines TRBV9 with TRBJ1-4, with TRBD1 identical over 8 bases. There are 15 residues in the CDR3. J lost 7 bases, V lost 4 bases, and 9 bases had no gene match. The germline gives CDR1 SGDLS, CDR2 YYNGEE. CDR3 residues: CASSPRTGSGEKLFF. The CDR3 nucleotides are TGTGCCAGCAGCCCCCGGACAGGGAGTGGTGAAAAACTGTTTTTT.

The chain has TRBV4-1 and TRBJ2-3, with 9 bases lining up with TRBD2. Germline loops: CDR1 MGHRA, CDR2 YSYEKL. The ends lost 1 base at V and 6 bases at J; junction bases unmatched: 14. The CDR3 is 18 amino acids. The CDR3 region is CASSQAYPGGRAGDTQYF. The CDR3 DNA follows: TGCGCCAGCAGCCAAGCTTACCCTGGCGGGAGGGCAGGTGATACGCAGTATTTT.